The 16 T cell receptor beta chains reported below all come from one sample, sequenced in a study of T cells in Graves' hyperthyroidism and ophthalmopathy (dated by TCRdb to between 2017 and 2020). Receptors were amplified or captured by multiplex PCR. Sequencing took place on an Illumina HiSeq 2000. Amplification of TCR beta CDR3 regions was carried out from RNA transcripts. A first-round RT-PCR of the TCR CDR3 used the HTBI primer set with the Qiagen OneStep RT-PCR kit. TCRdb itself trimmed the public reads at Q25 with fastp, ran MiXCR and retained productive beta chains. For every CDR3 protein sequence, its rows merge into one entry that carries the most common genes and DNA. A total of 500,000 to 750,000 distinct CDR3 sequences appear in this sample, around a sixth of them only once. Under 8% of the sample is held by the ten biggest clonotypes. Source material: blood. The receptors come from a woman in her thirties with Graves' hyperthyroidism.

This chain's CDR3 is CASSHPGGDGELFF. The CDR3 DNA reads TGCGCCAGCAGCCACCCGGGGGGGGACGGGGAGCTGTTTTTT. This chain joins TRBV4-1 and TRBJ2-2; 8 positions agree with TRBD2. Losses at the gene ends were 3 bases for V and 7 bases for J; bases not matched to a gene: 4. This CDR3 has 14 residues. Germline V gene sequence: CDR1 MGHRA, CDR2 YSYEKL.

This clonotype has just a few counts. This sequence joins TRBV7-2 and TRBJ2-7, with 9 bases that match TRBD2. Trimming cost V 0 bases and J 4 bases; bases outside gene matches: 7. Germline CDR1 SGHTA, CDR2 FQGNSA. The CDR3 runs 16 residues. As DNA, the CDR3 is TGTGCCAGCAGCTTAGCCTCGGGACTAGCACTTTACGAGCAGTACTTC. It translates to CASSLASGLALYEQYF.

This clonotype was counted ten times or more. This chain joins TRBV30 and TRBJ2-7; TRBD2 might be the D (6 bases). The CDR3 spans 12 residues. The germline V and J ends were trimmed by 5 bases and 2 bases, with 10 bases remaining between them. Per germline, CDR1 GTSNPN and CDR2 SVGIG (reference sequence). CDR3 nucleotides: TGTGCCTGGGGGGAGGTACCCTACGAGCAGTACTTC. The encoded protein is CAWGEVPYEQYF. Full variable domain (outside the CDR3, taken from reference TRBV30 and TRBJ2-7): SQTIHQWPATLVQPVGSPLSLECTVEGTSNPNLYWYRQAAGRGLQLLFYSVGIGQISSEVPQNLSASRPQDRQFILSSKKLLLSDSGFYLCAWGEVPYEQYFGPGTRLTVT.

The CDR3 loop is CARGLAGVDTQYF. In nucleotides, the CDR3 is TGTGCCAGAGGACTAGCGGGAGTCGATACGCAGTATTTT. The rearrangement links TRBV2 to TRBJ2-3; 13 bases align to TRBD2. Germline-derived CDR1 and CDR2 are SNHLY and FYNNEI. The length of the CDR3 is 13 residues. J lost 6 bases, V lost 9 bases, and 3 bases had no gene match.

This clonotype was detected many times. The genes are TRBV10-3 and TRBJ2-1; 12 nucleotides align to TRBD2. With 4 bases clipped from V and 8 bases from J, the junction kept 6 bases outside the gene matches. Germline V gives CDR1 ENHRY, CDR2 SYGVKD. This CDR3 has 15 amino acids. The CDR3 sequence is CAISGLAGALDEQFF. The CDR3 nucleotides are TGTGCCATCAGTGGACTAGCGGGAGCGCTGGATGAGCAGTTCTTC.

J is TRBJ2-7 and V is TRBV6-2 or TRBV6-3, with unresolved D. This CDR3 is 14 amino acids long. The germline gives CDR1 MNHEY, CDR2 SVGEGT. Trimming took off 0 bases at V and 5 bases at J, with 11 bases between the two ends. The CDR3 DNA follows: TGTGCCAGCAGTTACTCTCTAGGGTCCAACGAGCAGTACTTC. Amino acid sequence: CASSYSLGSNEQYF.

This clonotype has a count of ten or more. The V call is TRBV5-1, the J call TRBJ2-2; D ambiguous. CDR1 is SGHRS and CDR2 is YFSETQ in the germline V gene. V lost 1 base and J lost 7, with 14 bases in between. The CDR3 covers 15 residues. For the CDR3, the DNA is TGCGCCAGCAGCTTGCCGTCCCTCGCAGACGGGGAGCTGTTTTTT. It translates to CASSLPSLADGELFF.

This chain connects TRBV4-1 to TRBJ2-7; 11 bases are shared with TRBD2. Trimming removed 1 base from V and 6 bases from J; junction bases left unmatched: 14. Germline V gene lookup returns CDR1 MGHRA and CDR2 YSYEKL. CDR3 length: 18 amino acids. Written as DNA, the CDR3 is TGCGCCAGCAGCCAAGGGCGAATAACTAGCGGGAGACGCGGCGAGCAGTACTTC. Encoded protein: CASSQGRITSGRRGEQYF.

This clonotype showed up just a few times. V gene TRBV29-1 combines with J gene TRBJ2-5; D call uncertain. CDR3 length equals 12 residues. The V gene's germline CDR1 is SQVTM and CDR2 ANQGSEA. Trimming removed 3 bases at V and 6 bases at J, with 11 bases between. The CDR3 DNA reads TGCAGCGTTGATGCCAGCTGGAAGACCCAGTACTTC. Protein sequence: CSVDASWKTQYF. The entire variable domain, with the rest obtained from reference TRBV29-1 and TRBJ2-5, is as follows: SAVISQKPSRDICQRGTSLTIQCQVDSQVTMMFWYRQQPGQSLTLIATANQGSEATYESGFVIDKFPISRPNLTFSTLTVSNMSPEDSSIYLCSVDASWKTQYFGPGTRLLVL.

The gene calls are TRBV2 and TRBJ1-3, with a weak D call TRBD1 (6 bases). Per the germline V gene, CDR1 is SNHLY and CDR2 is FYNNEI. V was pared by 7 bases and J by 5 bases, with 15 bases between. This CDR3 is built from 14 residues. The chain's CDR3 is CASNPIGQRNTIYF. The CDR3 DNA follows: TGTGCCAGCAACCCCATTGGACAGCGAAACACCATATATTTT.

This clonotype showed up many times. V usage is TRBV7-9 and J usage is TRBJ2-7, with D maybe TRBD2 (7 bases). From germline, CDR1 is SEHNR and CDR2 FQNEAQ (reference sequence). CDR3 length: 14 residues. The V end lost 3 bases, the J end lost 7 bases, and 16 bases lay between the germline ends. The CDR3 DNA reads TGTGCCAGCAGCTTGGGGGGGGCCCGGCCGGAGCAGTACTTC. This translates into CASSLGGARPEQYF.

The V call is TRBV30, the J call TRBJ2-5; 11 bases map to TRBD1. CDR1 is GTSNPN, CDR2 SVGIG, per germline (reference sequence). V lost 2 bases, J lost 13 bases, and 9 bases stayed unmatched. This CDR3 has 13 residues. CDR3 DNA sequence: TGTGCCTGGAGTCCCGGGACAGGGGGTTCTTGGTACTTC. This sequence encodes CAWSPGTGGSWYF.

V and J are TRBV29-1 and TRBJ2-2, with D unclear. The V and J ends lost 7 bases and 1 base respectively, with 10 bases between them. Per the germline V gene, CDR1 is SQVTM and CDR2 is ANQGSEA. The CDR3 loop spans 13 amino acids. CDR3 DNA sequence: TGCAGCGCAGGAAGTCTGAACACCGGGGAGCTGTTTTTT. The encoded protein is CSAGSLNTGELFF.

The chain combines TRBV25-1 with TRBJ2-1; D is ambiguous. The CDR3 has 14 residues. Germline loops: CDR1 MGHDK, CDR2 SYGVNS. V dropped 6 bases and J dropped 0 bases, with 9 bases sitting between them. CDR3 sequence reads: CASSGPSSYNEQFF. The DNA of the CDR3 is TGTGCCAGCAGCGGCCCCAGCTCCTACAATGAGCAGTTCTTC.

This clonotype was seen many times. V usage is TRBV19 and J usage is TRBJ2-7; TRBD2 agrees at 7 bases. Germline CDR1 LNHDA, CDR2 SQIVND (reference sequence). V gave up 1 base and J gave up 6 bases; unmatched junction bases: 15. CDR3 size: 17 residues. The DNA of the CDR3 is TGTGCCAGTAGTATAGCCCTCAGGGACGGGAGGTCGAGCGAGCAGTACTTC. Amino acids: CASSIALRDGRSSEQYF.

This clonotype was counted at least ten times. CDR3 sequence reads: CAWSELASSTDTQYF. The CDR3 DNA reads as TGTGCCTGGAGTGAACTAGCGTCTAGCACAGATACGCAGTATTTT. The V call is TRBV30, the J call TRBJ2-3, with TRBD2 matching 7 bases. CDR3 length: 15 amino acids. Germline V CDR1 and CDR2: GTSNPN, SVGIG (reference sequence). The junction had 4 bases not matched to a gene; V was cut back by 1 base and J by 0 bases. Filled out from reference TRBV30 and TRBJ2-3, the complete variable domain reads SQTIHQWPATLVQPVGSPLSLECTVEGTSNPNLYWYRQAAGRGLQLLFYSVGIGQISSEVPQNLSASRPQDRQFILSSKKLLLSDSGFYLCAWSELASSTDTQYFGPGTRLTVL.